The T cell receptor (beta chain) under discussion was sequenced for a study of blood T cell repertoires in COVID-19. About the research overall: COVID-19 samples from acute and convalescent phases originated in the United States, Italy and Spain. T cells, B-cell-depleted T cells, or PBMCs provided the cDNA or gDNA that served as material.

Trimming removed 5 bases from V and 3 bases from J, with 10 bases in between. The CDR3 has 13 amino acids. Germline assignment: CDR1 GTSNPN and CDR2 SVGIG (reference sequence). As processed by the authors: Amplification from reference gene primers served as the basis for estimated nucleated cell counts. Only in-frame clones appear in the TCRdb table, and some are missing; sequencing was by immunoSEQ multiplex PCR. V and J calls plus clone size are reproduced from that table; the DNA served to infer D and trimming. Of approximately 60,000 clones in the sample, roughly 87% were seen once. The J gene is TRBJ1-4, the V gene TRBV30, with D unresolved. Sequenced material: peripheral blood. This clonotype originated in a woman aged 55-75 years with acute or convalescent COVID-19. CDR3 sequence (DNA): TGTGCCTGGGCCCGGGGTCCTAATGAAAAACTGTTTTTT. Its translation is CAWARGPNEKLFF.